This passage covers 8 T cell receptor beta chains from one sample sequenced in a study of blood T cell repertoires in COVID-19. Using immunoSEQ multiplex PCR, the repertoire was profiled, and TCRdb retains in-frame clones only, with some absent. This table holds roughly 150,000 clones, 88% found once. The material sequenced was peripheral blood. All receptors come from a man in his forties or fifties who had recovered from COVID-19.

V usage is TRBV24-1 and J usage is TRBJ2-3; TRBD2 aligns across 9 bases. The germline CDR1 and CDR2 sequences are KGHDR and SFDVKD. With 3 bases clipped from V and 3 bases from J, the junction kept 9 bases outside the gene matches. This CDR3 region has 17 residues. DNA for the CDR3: TGTGCCACCAGTGATGCAGGCGGGAGGGCCCGGACAGATACGCAGTATTTT. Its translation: CATSDAGGRARTDTQYF.

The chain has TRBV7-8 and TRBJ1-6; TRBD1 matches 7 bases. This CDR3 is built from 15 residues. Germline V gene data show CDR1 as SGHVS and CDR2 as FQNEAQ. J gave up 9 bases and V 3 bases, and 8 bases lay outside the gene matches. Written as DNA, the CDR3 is TGTGCCAGCAGCTTTGGAGGGGGCGGCAGTTCACCCCTCCACTTT. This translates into CASSFGGGGSSPLHF.

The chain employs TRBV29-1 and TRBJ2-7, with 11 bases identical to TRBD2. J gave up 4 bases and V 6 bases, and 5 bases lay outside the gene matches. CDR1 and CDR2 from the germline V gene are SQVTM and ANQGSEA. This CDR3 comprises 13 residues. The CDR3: CSVGGLAEYEQYF. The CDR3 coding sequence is TGCAGCGTCGGGGGACTAGCGGAGTACGAGCAGTACTTC.

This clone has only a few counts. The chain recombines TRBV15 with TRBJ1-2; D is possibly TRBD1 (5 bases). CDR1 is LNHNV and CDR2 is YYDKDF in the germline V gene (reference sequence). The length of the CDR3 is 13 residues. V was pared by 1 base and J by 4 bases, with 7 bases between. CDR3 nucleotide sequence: TGTGCCACCAGCAGAGCAGGGCTCTATGGCTACACCTTC. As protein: CATSRAGLYGYTF.

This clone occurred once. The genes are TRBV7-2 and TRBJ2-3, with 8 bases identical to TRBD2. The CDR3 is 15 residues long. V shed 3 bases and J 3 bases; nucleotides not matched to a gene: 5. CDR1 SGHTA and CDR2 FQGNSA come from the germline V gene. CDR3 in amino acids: CASSFLAGSTDTQYF. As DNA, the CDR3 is TGTGCCAGCAGCTTCTTAGCGGGGAGTACAGATACGCAGTATTTT.

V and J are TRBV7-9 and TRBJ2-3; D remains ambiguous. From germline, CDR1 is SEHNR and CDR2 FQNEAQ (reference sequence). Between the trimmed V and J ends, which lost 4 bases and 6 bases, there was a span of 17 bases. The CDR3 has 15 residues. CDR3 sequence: CASSSSRKVADTQYF. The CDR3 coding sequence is TGTGCCAGCAGCTCCTCTAGGAAGGTGGCGGATACGCAGTATTTT.

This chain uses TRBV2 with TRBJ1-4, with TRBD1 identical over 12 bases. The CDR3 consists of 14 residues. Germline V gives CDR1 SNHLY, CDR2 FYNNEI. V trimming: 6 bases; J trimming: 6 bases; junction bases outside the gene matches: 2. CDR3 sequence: CASRGQGADEKLFF. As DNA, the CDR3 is TGTGCCAGCAGGGGACAGGGGGCGGATGAAAAACTGTTTTTT.

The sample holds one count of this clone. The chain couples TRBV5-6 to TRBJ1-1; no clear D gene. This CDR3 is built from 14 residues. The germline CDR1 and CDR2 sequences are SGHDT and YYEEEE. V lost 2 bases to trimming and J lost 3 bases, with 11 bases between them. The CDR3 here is CASSLGWGDTEAFF. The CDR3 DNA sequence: TGTGCCAGCAGCTTAGGGTGGGGAGACACTGAAGCTTTCTTT.